A selection of T cell receptor beta chains follows, all from one sample in a study of T cell responses to AZD1222 COVID-19 vaccine. Produced via immunoSEQ multiplex PCR; TCRdb's table is partial and in-frame only. The sample holds about 120,000 clones; roughly nine tenths are singletons and the top ten take about 1.6%. Sample: peripheral blood, taken 28 days after the second AZD1222 dose. These receptor sequences come from an adult who received the AZD1222 COVID-19 vaccine. Both conserved end residues are part of each CDR3. The order of the fields is J gene, D gene, V gene, clone size, CDR3 protein, CDR3 DNA. A D gene is named only where the DNA matches it firmly. Only part of the rows carry a size: once, few, many, or a class if the clone is expanded.

TRBJ1-3 | TRBD1 | TRBV29-1 | - | CSAGTALGRNTIYF | TGCAGCGCAGGGACAGCTCTAGGAAGAAACACCATATATTTT
TRBJ2-5 | - | TRBV18 | - | CASSLRDIPQETQYF | TGTGCCAGCTCACTTCGGGACATCCCCCAAGAGACCCAGTACTTC
TRBJ2-5 | TRBD1 | TRBV7-9 | - | CASSLTTGTETQYF | TGTGCCAGCAGCCTAACGACAGGGACAGAGACCCAGTACTTC
TRBJ2-5 | - | TRBV6-1 | - | CASSEAPGAGETQYF | TGTGCCAGCAGTGAAGCCCCGGGGGCCGGAGAGACCCAGTACTTC
TRBJ1-3 | - | TRBV5-1 | - | CASRRDNSGNTIYF | TGCGCCAGCAGACGGGACAACTCTGGAAACACCATATATTTT
TRBJ2-7 | - | TRBV5-5 | - | CASSSEEGYEQYF | TGTGCCAGCAGTTCTGAGGAGGGATACGAGCAGTACTTC
TRBJ1-2 | - | TRBV3-1/TRBV3-2 | - | CASSLNPQGFYGYTF | TGTGCCAGCAGCCTAAACCCACAGGGCTTCTATGGCTACACCTTC
TRBJ1-2 | - | TRBV19 | once | CASSLGYYGYTF | TGTGCCAGTAGCCTTGGGTACTATGGCTACACCTTC
TRBJ1-5 | - | TRBV28 | once | CASSTGNQPQHF | TGTGCCAGCAGTACTGGCAATCAGCCCCAGCATTTT
TRBJ1-1 | - | TRBV5-1 | - | CASSLVGEGEAFF | TGCGCCAGCAGCTTGGTAGGGGAGGGTGAAGCTTTCTTT
TRBJ1-4 | - | TRBV9 | - | CASSPGWDEKLFF | TGTGCCAGCAGCCCGGGGTGGGATGAAAAACTGTTTTTT
TRBJ2-3 | TRBD2 | TRBV7-3 | - | CASSPSTSGRDTQYF | TGTGCCAGCAGCCCGTCAACTAGCGGGCGAGATACGCAGTATTTT
TRBJ2-5 | - | TRBV7-9 | - | CASSGQLRETQYF | TGTGCCAGCAGCGGACAGCTCCGGGAGACCCAGTACTTC
TRBJ2-7 | - | TRBV28 | - | CASRAGPTYEQYF | TGTGCCAGCAGGGCGGGACCAACCTACGAGCAGTACTTC
TRBJ1-2 | - | TRBV20-1 | - | CSARLNYGYTF | TGCAGTGCTAGACTCAACTATGGCTACACCTTC
TRBJ1-4 | TRBD1 | TRBV6-6 | - | CASSFDRGNEKLFF | TGTGCCAGCAGTTTCGACAGGGGTAATGAAAAACTGTTTTTT